Listed below are T cell receptor beta chains from one sample, sequenced in a study of OX40 agonist ivuxolimab in advanced cancers. Assay used: immunoSEQ multiplex PCR; TCRdb lists only in-frame clones, some missing. The table records around 37,000 clones, 80% to 85% of them present only once. The input for sequencing was CD4+ or CD8+ T cells sorted from blood, taken in a trial of the OX40 agonist ivuxolimab. These receptors were taken from an adult with an advanced solid tumor such as melanoma, head and neck, liver or kidney cancer. Both conserved end residues are part of each CDR3. The D gene is left open where the match is weak. Rows give clone size only sometimes, using once, few, many, or a class for an expanded clone.

V	J	D	size	CDR3	DNA
TRBV6-1	TRBJ2-6	-	-	CASSGTGTRSGANVLTF	TGTGCCAGCAGTGGAACAGGGACGAGGTCTGGGGCCAACGTCCTGACTTTC
TRBV6-5	TRBJ2-1	-	-	CASSWPGQVNEQFF	TGTGCCAGCAGTTGGCCGGGACAAGTTAATGAGCAGTTCTTC
TRBV28	TRBJ2-1	TRBD2	-	CASFPGLAASSYNEQFF	TGTGCCAGCTTTCCTGGACTAGCGGCTAGCTCCTACAATGAGCAGTTCTTC
TRBV18	TRBJ1-6	-	-	CASSPGEKANSPLHF	TGTGCCAGCTCACCGGGCGAAAAGGCCAATTCACCCCTCCACTTT
TRBV6-1	TRBJ2-7	TRBD1	once	CASTGQGANEQYF	TGTGCCAGTACTGGACAGGGGGCCAACGAGCAGTACTTC
TRBV9	TRBJ1-4	TRBD1	-	CASSVGQGSEKLFF	TGTGCCAGCAGCGTAGGACAGGGGAGCGAAAAACTGTTTTTT
TRBV6-1	TRBJ1-2	-	-	CASSETGAGYGYTF	TGTGCCAGCAGTGAAACAGGAGCGGGCTATGGCTACACCTTC
TRBV10-3	TRBJ2-7	TRBD1	once	CAISEPQGAYHEQYF	TGTGCCATCAGTGAGCCGCAGGGGGCTTACCACGAGCAGTACTTC
TRBV4-1	TRBJ1-6	-	-	CASSQERQGSSPLHF	TGCGCCAGCAGCCAAGAGAGGCAGGGAAGTTCACCCCTCCACTTT
TRBV7-8	TRBJ1-5	TRBD1	-	CASSEDRVRNQPQHF	TGTGCCAGCAGCGAAGACAGGGTTCGGAATCAGCCCCAGCATTTT
TRBV28	TRBJ1-3	-	-	CASSSAGSSGNTIYF	TGTGCCAGCAGTTCGGCCGGTTCCTCTGGAAACACCATATATTTT
TRBV7-9	TRBJ1-5	TRBD1	-	CASSPGRGQAYQPQHF	TGTGCCAGCAGCCCCGGCAGGGGGCAGGCTTATCAGCCCCAGCATTTT
TRBV7-9	TRBJ2-4	TRBD1	-	CASSPRQGATKNIQYF	TGTGCCAGCAGCCCAAGACAGGGCGCGACCAAAAACATTCAGTACTTC
TRBV5-4	TRBJ2-2	-	-	CASSLGTANTGELFF	TGTGCCAGCAGCTTGGGGACAGCGAACACCGGGGAGCTGTTTTTT
TRBV7-8	TRBJ2-3	-	-	CASSSGLDTQYF	TGTGCCAGCAGCTCCGGTTTGGATACGCAGTATTTT
TRBV5-1	TRBJ2-6	-	few	CASSLRGRASGANVLTF	TGCGCCAGCAGCTTGCGGGGGCGAGCCTCTGGGGCCAACGTCCTGACTTTC
TRBV9	TRBJ1-1	TRBD1	-	CASSAGQGIHTEAFF	TGTGCCAGCAGCGCTGGACAGGGGATCCACACTGAAGCTTTCTTT
TRBV5-1	TRBJ2-1	-	-	CASSGGSYNEQFF	TGCGCCAGCAGCGGGGGATCCTACAATGAGCAGTTCTTC
TRBV19	TRBJ2-7	-	-	CASSPAAPSTEQYF	TGTGCCAGTAGTCCAGCGGCTCCTAGTACCGAGCAGTACTTC
TRBV18	TRBJ1-1	-	once	CASSPGRATEAFF	TGTGCCAGCTCACCGGGTAGGGCGACTGAAGCTTTCTTT
TRBV28	TRBJ1-2	-	-	CASWRTGGGYGYTF	TGTGCCAGCTGGAGGACTGGGGGTGGCTATGGCTACACCTTC
TRBV27	TRBJ1-6	-	-	CASSFKGYSPLHF	TGTGCCAGCAGTTTTAAGGGATACTCACCCCTCCACTTT
TRBV30	TRBJ2-7	-	-	CALNSVDEQYF	TGTGCCTTGAATAGCGTCGACGAGCAGTACTTC
TRBV19	TRBJ1-1	TRBD1	-	CASSRGTGGAKAEAFF	TGTGCCAGTAGTAGAGGGACAGGGGGCGCGAAGGCTGAAGCTTTCTTT
TRBV19	TRBJ2-7	TRBD1	-	CAASSGQRTYEQYF	TGTGCCGCGTCTTCGGGACAGAGAACCTACGAGCAGTACTTC
TRBV13	TRBJ2-7	TRBD2	-	CASSFSPSGMRYEQYF	TGTGCCAGCAGCTTTAGCCCTAGCGGGATGAGGTACGAGCAGTACTTC
TRBV4-3	TRBJ2-5	TRBD2	-	CASSQGLAETQYF	TGCGCCAGCAGCCAAGGACTAGCAGAGACCCAGTACTTC
TRBV29-1	TRBJ2-7	-	-	CSVRRTEFYEQYF	TGCAGCGTGAGGCGGACAGAGTTCTACGAGCAGTACTTC
TRBV5-5	TRBJ2-7	TRBD2	once	CASSRTSGGLSYEQYF	TGTGCCAGCAGCCGGACTAGCGGGGGCCTCTCCTACGAGCAGTACTTC
TRBV9	TRBJ2-7	-	-	CASSGGGGSRHEQYF	TGTGCCAGCAGCGGGGGAGGGGGTAGTCGACACGAGCAGTACTTC
TRBV10-3	TRBJ2-7	TRBD1	-	CAIRARQGLGGSSYEQYF	TGTGCCATCAGGGCCCGACAGGGGTTAGGGGGAAGCTCCTACGAGCAGTACTTC
TRBV4-1	TRBJ1-2	-	-	CASSHEGTGLSGYTF	TGCGCCAGCAGCCATGAGGGAACAGGGCTTTCTGGCTACACCTTC
TRBV28	TRBJ2-7	-	few	CASSWTYEQYF	TGTGCCAGCAGTTGGACCTACGAGCAGTACTTC
TRBV13	TRBJ1-1	-	-	CASSLGQGTEAFF	TGTGCCAGCAGCTTAGGGCAGGGTACTGAAGCTTTCTTT
TRBV18	TRBJ2-7	-	-	CASSPPEGVGEQYF	TGTGCCAGCTCACCACCGGAGGGTGTGGGCGAGCAGTACTTC
TRBV7-7	TRBJ2-7	-	-	CASSLEWPNSYEQYF	TGTGCCAGCAGCTTAGAGTGGCCAAACTCCTACGAGCAGTACTTC
TRBV2	TRBJ2-5	-	-	CASSGRMGGETQYF	TGTGCCAGCAGTGGGCGAATGGGCGGAGAGACCCAGTACTTC
TRBV19	TRBJ1-1	-	once	CASSMAGPNTEAFF	TGTGCCAGTAGTATGGCAGGGCCAAACACTGAAGCTTTCTTT
TRBV18	TRBJ1-1	-	-	CASSPPGPEQNTEAFF	TGTGCCAGCTCACCACCCGGGCCAGAACAGAACACTGAAGCTTTCTTT
TRBV4-1	TRBJ1-3	-	-	CASSQDRFRVSGNTIYF	TGCGCCAGCAGCCAAGATAGATTCCGGGTCTCTGGAAACACCATATATTTT
TRBV10-3	TRBJ2-3	-	-	CASRGLANTDTQYF	TGTGCCAGCAGGGGTCTAGCGAACACAGATACGCAGTATTTT
TRBV5-4	TRBJ2-3	TRBD2	few	CASSSKGGSGGTLGTDTQYF	TGTGCCAGCAGCTCCAAAGGGGGTAGCGGGGGAACCTTGGGGACAGATACGCAGTATTTT
TRBV28	TRBJ1-2	TRBD1	once	CATGTVSYYGYTF	TGTGCCACCGGGACAGTTAGCTACTATGGCTACACCTTC
TRBV27	TRBJ2-7	TRBD1	-	CASSTGVYEQYF	TGTGCCAGCAGTACAGGGGTCTACGAGCAGTACTTC